In its sample, the clone carrying this TCR beta chain was seen many times. Its target is unknown. The sample belongs to a study of CD8 T cells in ankylosing spondylitis. Making the TCR beta libraries involved quantitative 5'-RACE with molecular barcodes. TCRdb processed the 5' RACE reads anew with MiXCR; each CDR3 protein has one entry. The sample carries roughly 250,000 distinct CDR3 sequences, about 9.1% recorded once. Findings and limits, study-wide: One TCR beta motif, made up of roughly 8 highly homologous variants, appeared characteristic of ankylosing spondylitis blood. Some motif variants had been reported before (in reactive arthritis synovial fluid and blood). From matched ankylosing spondylitis synovial fluid, disease-linked clones were reportedly recovered at significantly enriched levels.

The TCR sequence derives from a male donor with ankylosing spondylitis or in good health (not recorded which). Sequencing used blood, either unsorted or a sorted T cell fraction (not recorded which).

The CDR3 reads CASTMTGGMNTEAFF. Written as DNA, the CDR3 is TGTGCCAGCACTATGACAGGGGGAATGAACACTGAAGCTTTCTTT. This chain links TRBV12-3 or TRBV12-4 with TRBJ1-1; 9 positions match TRBD1. V dropped 7 bases and J dropped 0; count of bases not matched to a gene: 6. The CDR3 has 15 amino acids.